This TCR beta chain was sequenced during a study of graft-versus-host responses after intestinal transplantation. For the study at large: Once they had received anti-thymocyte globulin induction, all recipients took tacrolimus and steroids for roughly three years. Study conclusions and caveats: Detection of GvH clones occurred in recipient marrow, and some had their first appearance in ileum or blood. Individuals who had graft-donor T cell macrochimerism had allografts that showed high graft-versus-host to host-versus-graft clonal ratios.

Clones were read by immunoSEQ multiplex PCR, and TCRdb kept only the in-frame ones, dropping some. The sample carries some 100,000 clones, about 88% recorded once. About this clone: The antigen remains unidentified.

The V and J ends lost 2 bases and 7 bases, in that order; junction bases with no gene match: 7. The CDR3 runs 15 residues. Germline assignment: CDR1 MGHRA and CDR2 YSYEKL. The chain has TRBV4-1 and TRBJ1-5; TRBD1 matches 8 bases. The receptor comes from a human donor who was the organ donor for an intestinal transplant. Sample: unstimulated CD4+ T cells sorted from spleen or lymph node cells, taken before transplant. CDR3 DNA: TGCGCCAGCAGCCAACCGGACAGGGTGAACCAGCCCCAGCATTTT. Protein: CASSQPDRVNQPQHF.